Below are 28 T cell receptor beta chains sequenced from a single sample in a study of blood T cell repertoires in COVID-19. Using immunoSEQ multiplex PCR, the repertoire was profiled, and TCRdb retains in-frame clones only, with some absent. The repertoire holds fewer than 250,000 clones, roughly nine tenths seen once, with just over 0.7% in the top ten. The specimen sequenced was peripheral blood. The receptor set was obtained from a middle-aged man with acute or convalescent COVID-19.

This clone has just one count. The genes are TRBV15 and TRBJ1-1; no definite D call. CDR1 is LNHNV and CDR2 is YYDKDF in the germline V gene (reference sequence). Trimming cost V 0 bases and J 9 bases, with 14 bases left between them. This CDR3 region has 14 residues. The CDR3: CATSRDEGPGKAFF. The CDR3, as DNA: TGTGCCACCAGCAGAGATGAGGGTCCGGGAAAAGCTTTCTTT.

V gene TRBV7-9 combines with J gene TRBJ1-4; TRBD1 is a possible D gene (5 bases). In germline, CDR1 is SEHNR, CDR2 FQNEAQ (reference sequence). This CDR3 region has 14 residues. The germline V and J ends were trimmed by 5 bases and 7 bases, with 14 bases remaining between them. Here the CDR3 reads CASSPPGGGEKLFF. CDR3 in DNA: TGTGCCAGCAGCCCTCCGGGGGGGGGTGAAAAACTGTTTTTT. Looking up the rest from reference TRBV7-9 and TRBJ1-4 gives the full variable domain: DTGVSQNPRHKITKRGQNVTFRCDPISEHNRLYWYRQTLGQGPEFLTYFQNEAQLEKSRLLSDRFSAERPKGSFSTLEIQRTEQGDSAMYLCASSPPGGGEKLFFGSGTQLSVL.

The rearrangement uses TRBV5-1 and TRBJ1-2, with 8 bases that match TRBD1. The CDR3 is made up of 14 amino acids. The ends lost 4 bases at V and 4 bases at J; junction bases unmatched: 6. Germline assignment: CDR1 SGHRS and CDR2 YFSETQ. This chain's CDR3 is CASSLGQAAYGYTF. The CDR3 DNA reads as TGCGCCAGCAGCCTGGGACAGGCTGCCTATGGCTACACCTTC.

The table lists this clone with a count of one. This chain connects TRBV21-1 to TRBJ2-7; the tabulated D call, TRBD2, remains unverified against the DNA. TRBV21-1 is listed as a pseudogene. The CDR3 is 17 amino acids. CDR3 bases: TGTGCCAGCAGCAAAGCGAGGCTAGCGGGAGTAACCTACGAGCAGTACTTC. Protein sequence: CASSKARLAGVTYEQYF.

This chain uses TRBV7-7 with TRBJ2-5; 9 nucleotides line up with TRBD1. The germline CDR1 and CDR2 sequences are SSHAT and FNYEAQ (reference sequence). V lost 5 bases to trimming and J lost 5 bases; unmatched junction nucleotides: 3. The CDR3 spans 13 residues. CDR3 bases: TGTGCCAGCAGCAGAGACAGGGGGGAGACCCAGTACTTC. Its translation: CASSRDRGETQYF. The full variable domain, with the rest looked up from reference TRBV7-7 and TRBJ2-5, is GAGVSQSPRYKVTKRGQDVTLRCDPISSHATLYWYQQALGQGPEFLTYFNYEAQPDKSGLPSDRFSAERPEGSISTLTIQRTEQRDSAMYRCASSRDRGETQYFGPGTRLLVL.

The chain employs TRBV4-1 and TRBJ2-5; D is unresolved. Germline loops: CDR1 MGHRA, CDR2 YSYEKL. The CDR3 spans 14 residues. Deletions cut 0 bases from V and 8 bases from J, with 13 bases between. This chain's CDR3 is CASSQDATAGTQYF. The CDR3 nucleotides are TGCGCCAGCAGCCAAGATGCCACAGCAGGCACCCAGTACTTC.

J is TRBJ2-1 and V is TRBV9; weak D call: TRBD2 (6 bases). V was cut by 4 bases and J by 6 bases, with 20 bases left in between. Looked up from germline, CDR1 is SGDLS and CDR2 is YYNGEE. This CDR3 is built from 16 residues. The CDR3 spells CASSPRLGSVTNEQFF. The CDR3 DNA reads TGTGCCAGCAGCCCCCGACTAGGTTCGGTTACCAATGAGCAGTTCTTC.

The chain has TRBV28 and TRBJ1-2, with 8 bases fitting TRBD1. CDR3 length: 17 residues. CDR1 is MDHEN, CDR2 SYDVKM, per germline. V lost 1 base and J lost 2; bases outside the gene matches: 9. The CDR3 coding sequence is TGTGCCAGCAGTTTATTTAACCCGGGACAGGAGAACTATGGCTACACCTTC. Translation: CASSLFNPGQENYGYTF.

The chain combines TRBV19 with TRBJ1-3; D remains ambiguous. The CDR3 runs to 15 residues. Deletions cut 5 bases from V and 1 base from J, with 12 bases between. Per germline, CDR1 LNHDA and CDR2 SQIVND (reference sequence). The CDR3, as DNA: TGTGCCAGTAGTTCCGGGGATGGATCTGGAAACACCATATATTTT. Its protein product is CASSSGDGSGNTIYF.

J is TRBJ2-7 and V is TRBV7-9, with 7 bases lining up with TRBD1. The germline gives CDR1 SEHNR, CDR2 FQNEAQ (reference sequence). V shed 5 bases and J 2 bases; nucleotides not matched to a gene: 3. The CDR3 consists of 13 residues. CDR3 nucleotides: TGTGCCAGCAGCCGGGACAGAGCCTACGAGCAGTACTTC. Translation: CASSRDRAYEQYF.

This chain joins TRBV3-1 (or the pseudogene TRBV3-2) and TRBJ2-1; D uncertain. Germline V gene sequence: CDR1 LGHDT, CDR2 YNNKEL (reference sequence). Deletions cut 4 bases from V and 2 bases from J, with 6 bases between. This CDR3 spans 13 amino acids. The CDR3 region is CASSRSTYNEQFF. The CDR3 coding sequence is TGTGCCAGCAGCCGGAGTACCTACAATGAGCAGTTCTTC.

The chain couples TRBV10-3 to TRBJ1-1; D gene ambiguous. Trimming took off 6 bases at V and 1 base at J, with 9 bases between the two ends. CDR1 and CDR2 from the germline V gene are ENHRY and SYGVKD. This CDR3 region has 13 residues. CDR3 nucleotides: TGTGCCATCAGCCGAGCAGGGAACACTGAAGCTTTCTTT. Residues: CAISRAGNTEAFF.

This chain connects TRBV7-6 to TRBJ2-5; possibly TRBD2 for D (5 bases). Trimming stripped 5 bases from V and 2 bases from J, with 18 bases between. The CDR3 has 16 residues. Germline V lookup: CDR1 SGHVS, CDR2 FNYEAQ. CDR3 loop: CASSPQASGVQETQYF. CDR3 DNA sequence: TGTGCCAGCAGCCCCCAGGCCAGCGGAGTACAAGAGACCCAGTACTTC.

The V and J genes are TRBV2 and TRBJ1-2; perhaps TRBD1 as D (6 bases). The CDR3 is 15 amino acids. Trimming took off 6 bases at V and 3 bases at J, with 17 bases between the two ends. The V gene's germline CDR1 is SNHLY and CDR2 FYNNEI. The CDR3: CASRDEGGGHYGYTF. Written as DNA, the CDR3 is TGTGCCAGCAGAGATGAAGGGGGGGGTCACTATGGCTACACCTTC.

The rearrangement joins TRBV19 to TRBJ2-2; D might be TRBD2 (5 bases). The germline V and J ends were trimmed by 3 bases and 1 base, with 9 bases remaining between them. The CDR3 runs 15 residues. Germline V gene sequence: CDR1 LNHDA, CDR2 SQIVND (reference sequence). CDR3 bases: TGTGCCAGTAGTATCGCGGGTATGAACACCGGGGAGCTGTTTTTT. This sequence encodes CASSIAGMNTGELFF.

The CDR3 sequence: CASSVTTGGAGTEAFF. The CDR3 bases are TGTGCCAGCTCCGTCACAACAGGGGGCGCGGGCACTGAAGCTTTCTTT. The rearrangement joins TRBV18 to TRBJ1-1, with 9 bases that match TRBD1. Germline V gene sequence: CDR1 KGHSH, CDR2 LQKENI. V trimming: 6 bases; J trimming: 4 bases; junction bases outside the gene matches: 12. The CDR3 length is 16 residues.

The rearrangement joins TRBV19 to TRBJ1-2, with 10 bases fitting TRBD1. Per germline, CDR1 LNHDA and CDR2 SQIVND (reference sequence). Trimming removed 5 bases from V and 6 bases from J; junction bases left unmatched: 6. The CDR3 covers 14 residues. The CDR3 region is CASSGQGTGDGYTF. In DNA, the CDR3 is TGTGCCAGTAGTGGGCAAGGGACAGGGGATGGCTACACCTTC.

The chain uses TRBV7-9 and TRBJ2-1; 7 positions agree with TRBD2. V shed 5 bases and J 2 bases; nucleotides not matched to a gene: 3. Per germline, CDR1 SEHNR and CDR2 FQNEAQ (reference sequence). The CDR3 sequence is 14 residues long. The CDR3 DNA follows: TGTGCCAGCAGCCAAGGACTAGCCTACAATGAGCAGTTCTTC. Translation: CASSQGLAYNEQFF. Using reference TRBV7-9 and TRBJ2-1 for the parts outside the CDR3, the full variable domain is DTGVSQNPRHKITKRGQNVTFRCDPISEHNRLYWYRQTLGQGPEFLTYFQNEAQLEKSRLLSDRFSAERPKGSFSTLEIQRTEQGDSAMYLCASSQGLAYNEQFFGPGTRLTVL.

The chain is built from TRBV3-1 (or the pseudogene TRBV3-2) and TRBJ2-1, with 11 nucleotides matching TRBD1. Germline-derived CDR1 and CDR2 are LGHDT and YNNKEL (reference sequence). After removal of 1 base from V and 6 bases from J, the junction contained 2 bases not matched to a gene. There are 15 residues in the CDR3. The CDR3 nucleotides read TGTGCCAGCAGCCAAGTGGGACAGGGGGGCAATGAGCAGTTCTTC. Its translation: CASSQVGQGGNEQFF.

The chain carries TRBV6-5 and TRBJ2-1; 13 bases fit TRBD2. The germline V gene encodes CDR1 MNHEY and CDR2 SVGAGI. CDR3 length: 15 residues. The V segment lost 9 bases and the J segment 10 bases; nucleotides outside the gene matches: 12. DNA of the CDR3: TGTGCCAGTTGGTCGGGACTAGCGGGACTCTACGAGCAGTTCTTC. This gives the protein CASWSGLAGLYEQFF.

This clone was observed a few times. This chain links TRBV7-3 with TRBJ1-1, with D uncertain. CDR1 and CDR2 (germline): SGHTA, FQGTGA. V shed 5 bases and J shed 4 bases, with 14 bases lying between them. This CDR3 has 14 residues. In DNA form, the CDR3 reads TGTGCCAGCAGCCCGCATCGGGCGGGCACTGAAGCTTTCTTT. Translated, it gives CASSPHRAGTEAFF.

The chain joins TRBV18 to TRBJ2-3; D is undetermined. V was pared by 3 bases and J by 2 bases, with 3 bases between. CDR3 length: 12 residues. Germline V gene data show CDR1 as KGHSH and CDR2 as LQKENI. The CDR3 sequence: CASSPFTDTQYF. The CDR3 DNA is TGTGCCAGCTCACCCTTCACAGATACGCAGTATTTT.

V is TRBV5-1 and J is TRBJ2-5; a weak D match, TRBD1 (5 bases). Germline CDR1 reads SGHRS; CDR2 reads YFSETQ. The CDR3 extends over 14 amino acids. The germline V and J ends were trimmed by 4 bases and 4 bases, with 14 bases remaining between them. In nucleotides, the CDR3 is TGCGCCAGCAGCGCCGGCCTTAGGGGAGAGACCCAGTACTTC. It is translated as CASSAGLRGETQYF.

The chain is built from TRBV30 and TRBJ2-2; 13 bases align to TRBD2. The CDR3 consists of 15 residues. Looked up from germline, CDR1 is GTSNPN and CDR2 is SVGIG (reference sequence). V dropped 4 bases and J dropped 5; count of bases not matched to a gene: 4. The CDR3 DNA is TGTGCCTGGACGGAACTAGCGGGGGGGACCGGGGAGCTGTTTTTT. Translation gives CAWTELAGGTGELFF.

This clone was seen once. The CDR3 nucleotides are TGTGCCAGCAGTTTAGGCGGGGAAGGCCGGGGCTACACCTTC. Its translation: CASSLGGEGRGYTF. V and J are TRBV28 and TRBJ1-2; D is unresolved. There are 14 residues in the CDR3. Germline V gene data show CDR1 as MDHEN and CDR2 as SYDVKM. The germline V and J ends were trimmed by 2 bases and 8 bases, with 15 bases remaining between them.

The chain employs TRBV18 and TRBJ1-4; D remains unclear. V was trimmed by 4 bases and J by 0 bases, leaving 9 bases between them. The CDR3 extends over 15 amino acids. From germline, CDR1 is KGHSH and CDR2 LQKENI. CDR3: CASSLSLSTNEKLFF. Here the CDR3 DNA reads TGTGCCAGCTCACTTTCTTTATCAACTAATGAAAAACTGTTTTTT.

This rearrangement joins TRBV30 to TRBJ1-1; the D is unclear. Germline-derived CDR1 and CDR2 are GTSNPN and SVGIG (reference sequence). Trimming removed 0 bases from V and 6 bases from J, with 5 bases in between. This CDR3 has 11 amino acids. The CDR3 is CAWSVYPEAFF. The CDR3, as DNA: TGTGCCTGGAGTGTATATCCTGAAGCTTTCTTT.

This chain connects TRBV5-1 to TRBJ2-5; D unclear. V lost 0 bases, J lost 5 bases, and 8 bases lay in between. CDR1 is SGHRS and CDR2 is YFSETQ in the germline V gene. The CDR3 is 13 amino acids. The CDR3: CASSLASMETQYF. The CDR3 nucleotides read TGCGCCAGCAGCTTGGCGAGTATGGAGACCCAGTACTTC.